This record covers a single TCR beta chain. Its cognate antigen is unknown. TCRdb recomputed calls from the 5' RACE reads with MiXCR, one row per CDR3 protein. The sample yields around 57,000 distinct CDR3 sequences, 25% to 30% seen once. This CDR3 region has 13 residues. The germline V and J ends were trimmed by 0 bases and 6 bases, with 6 bases remaining between them. Germline V lookup: CDR1 MNHEY, CDR2 SVGEGT. Study-level results: Greatest tumor Treg TCR overlap was with tumor naive CD4+ cells.

V gene TRBV6-2 or TRBV6-3 combines with J gene TRBJ1-5; D remains ambiguous. This receptor was identified in a female donor with breast cancer. Sequenced sample: tumor-infiltrating memory CD4+ T cells sorted from the breast tumor. Subset reported: memory CD4+ T cells, CD4+CD45RO+CD25-. Written as DNA, the CDR3 is TGTGCCAGCAGTTACTCCGCGGGTCAGCCCCAGCATTTT. Translation gives CASSYSAGQPQHF.